The clone carrying this T cell receptor beta chain was detected many times. Its matching antigen is unknown. The sample originates from a study of T cells after yellow fever vaccination. Study observations and caveats: After the booster, 95% to 98% of CD4 and more than 75% of CD8 primary-response clones were re-detected.

TCRdb itself ran the 5' RACE reads through MiXCR, one entry per CDR3 protein. The sample consists of about 160,000 distinct CDR3 sequences, more than 5.5% of them appearing once. Per the germline V gene, CDR1 is MNHNS and CDR2 is SASEGT. There are 16 residues in the CDR3. V lost 5 bases and J 10 bases, leaving 24 bases between the germline ends. The chain combines TRBV6-1 with TRBJ1-3; D is possibly TRBD1 (6 bases). The sequencing used CD4+ T cells sorted from PBMCs, collected less than 6 days after the first yellow fever vaccination. This receptor was taken from a man in his late teens or twenties who received the YFV17D yellow fever vaccine. CDR3 coding DNA: TGTGCCAGCAGTCCCCTGAGACAGGTCCGCGCATTAACCATATATTTT. Its protein is CASSPLRQVRALTIYF.